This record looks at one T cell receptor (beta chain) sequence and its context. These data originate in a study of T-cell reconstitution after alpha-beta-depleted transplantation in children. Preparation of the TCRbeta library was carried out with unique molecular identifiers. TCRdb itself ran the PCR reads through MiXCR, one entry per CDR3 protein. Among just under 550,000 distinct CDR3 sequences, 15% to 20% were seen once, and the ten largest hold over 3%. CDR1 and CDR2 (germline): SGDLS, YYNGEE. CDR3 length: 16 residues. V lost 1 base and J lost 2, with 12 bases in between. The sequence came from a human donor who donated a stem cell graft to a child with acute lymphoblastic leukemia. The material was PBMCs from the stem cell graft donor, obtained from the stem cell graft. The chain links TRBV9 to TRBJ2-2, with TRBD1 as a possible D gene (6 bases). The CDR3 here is CASSVQVQGNTGELFF. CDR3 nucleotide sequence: TGTGCCAGCAGCGTACAAGTACAGGGAAACACCGGGGAGCTGTTTTTT.